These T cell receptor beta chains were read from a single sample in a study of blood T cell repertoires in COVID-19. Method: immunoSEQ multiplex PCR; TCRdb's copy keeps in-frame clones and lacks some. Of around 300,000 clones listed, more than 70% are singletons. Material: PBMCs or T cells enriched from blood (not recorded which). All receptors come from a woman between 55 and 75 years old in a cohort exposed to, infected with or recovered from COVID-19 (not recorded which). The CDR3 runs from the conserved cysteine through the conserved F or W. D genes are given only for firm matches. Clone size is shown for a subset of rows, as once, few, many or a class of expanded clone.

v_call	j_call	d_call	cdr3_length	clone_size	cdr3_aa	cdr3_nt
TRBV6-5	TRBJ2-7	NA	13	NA	CASSYPTSREQYF	TGTGCCAGCAGTTACCCCACTAGTCGTGAGCAGTACTTC
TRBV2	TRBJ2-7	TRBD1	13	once	CASKGQGANEQYF	TGTGCCAGCAAAGGACAGGGGGCGAACGAGCAGTACTTC
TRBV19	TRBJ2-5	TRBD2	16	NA	CASSIGGGRGEETQYF	TGTGCCAGTAGTATCGGAGGCGGACGGGGGGAAGAGACCCAGTACTTC
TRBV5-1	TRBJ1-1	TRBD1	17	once	CASSYSGTGGPATEAFF	TGCGCCAGCTCCTATTCCGGGACAGGGGGCCCGGCCACTGAAGCTTTCTTT
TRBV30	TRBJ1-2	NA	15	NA	CAWSGVGRKVDGYTF	TGTGCCTGGAGTGGAGTGGGGAGAAAAGTGGATGGCTACACCTTC
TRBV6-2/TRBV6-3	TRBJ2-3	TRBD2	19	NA	CASSYSSGVLAGGRDTQYF	TGTGCCAGCAGTTACTCAAGCGGCGTCTTAGCGGGAGGCAGAGATACGCAGTATTTT
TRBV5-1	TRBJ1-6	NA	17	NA	CASSFKPRQEHNSPLHF	TGCGCCAGCAGCTTTAAGCCGAGACAGGAGCATAATTCACCCCTCCACTTT
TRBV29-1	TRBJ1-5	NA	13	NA	CSARQDSNQPQHF	TGCAGCGCTCGACAGGATAGCAATCAGCCCCAGCATTTT
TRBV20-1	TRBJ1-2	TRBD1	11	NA	CSASPGQSYTF	TGCAGTGCTAGTCCGGGACAGAGCTACACCTTC
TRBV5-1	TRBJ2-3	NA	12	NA	CASSVQGDTQYF	TGCGCCAGCAGCGTACAGGGAGATACGCAGTATTTT
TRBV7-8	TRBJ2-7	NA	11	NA	CASSFRYEQYF	TGTGCCAGCAGCTTCCGCTACGAGCAGTACTTC
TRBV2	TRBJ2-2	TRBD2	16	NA	CASRTGTSGRTGELFF	TGTGCCAGCAGGACCGGGACTAGCGGGAGAACCGGGGAGCTGTTTTTT
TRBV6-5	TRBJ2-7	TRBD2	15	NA	CASSLGLAGVGEQYF	TGTGCCAGCAGTCTCGGGCTAGCGGGAGTAGGGGAGCAGTACTTC
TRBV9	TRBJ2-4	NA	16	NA	CASSVESEQGKNIQYF	TGTGCCAGCAGCGTAGAATCTGAACAGGGAAAAAACATTCAGTACTTC
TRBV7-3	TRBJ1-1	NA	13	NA	CASSLTYNTEAFF	TGTGCCAGCAGCTTAACGTATAACACTGAAGCTTTCTTT
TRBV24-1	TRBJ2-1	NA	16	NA	CATSDPQGGTYNEQFF	TGTGCCACCAGTGATCCCCAGGGGGGAACCTACAATGAGCAGTTCTTC
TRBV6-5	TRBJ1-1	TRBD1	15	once	CASTPRQGINTEAFF	TGTGCCAGCACCCCGAGACAGGGTATAAACACTGAAGCTTTCTTT
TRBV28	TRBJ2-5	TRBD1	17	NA	CASRNSRLTGVKETQYF	TGTGCCAGCAGAAACTCCAGACTGACAGGGGTAAAAGAGACCCAGTACTTC
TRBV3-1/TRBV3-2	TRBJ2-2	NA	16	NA	CASSQEARSNTGELFF	TGTGCCAGCAGCCAAGAAGCGCGCTCGAACACCGGGGAGCTGTTTTTT
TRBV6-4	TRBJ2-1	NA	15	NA	CASSDAGISGNEQFF	TGTGCCAGCAGTGACGCCGGGATCTCGGGTAATGAGCAGTTCTTC
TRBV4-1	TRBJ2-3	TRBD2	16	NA	CASSQTSGRGADTQYF	TGCGCCAGCAGCCAAACTAGCGGGAGAGGGGCAGATACGCAGTATTTT
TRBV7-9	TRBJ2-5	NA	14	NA	CASSTLGSQETQYF	TGTGCCAGCAGCACGCTAGGATCCCAAGAGACCCAGTACTTC
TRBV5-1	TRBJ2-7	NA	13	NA	CASSSQGSHEQYF	TGCGCCAGCAGCAGTCAGGGGTCCCACGAGCAGTACTTC
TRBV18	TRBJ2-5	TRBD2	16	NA	CASSPFGGRGSETQYF	TGTGCCAGCTCACCATTCGGGGGGAGAGGTTCAGAGACCCAGTACTTC
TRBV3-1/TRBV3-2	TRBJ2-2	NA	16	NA	CASSRRNPRNTGELFF	TGTGCCAGCAGCCGCAGAAACCCCAGGAACACCGGGGAGCTGTTTTTT
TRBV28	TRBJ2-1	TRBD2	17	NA	CASTPFRGGSIYNEQFF	TGTGCCAGCACCCCCTTTCGGGGCGGGAGCATCTACAATGAGCAGTTCTTC
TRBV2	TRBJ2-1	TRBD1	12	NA	CASSRGLNEQFF	TGTGCCAGCTCCAGGGGGCTCAATGAGCAGTTCTTC
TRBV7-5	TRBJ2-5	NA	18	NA	CARSLGGLAGGPGETQYF	TGTGCCAGAAGCTTAGGGGGACTAGCGGGAGGGCCGGGAGAGACCCAGTACTTC
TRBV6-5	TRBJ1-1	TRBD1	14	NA	CASRTTGGQTEAFF	TGTGCCAGCAGGACCACAGGGGGCCAAACTGAAGCTTTCTTT
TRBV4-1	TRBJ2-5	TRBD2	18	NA	CASSQAASSGPTQETQYF	TGCGCCAGCAGCCAAGCGGCCTCTAGCGGCCCCACTCAAGAGACCCAGTACTTC
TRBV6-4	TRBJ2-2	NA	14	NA	CASSVRENTGELFF	TGTGCCAGCAGTGTGAGAGAGAACACCGGGGAGCTGTTTTTT
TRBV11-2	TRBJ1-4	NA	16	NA	CASSLGEQQTHEKLFF	TGTGCCAGCAGCTTAGGGGAGCAGCAGACCCATGAAAAACTGTTTTTT
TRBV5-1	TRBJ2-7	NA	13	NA	CASSSSSSYEQYF	TGCGCCAGCAGCTCGTCGAGCTCCTACGAGCAGTACTTC
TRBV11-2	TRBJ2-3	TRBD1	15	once	CASSSTTGGSNTQYF	TGTGCCAGCAGCTCGACCACAGGGGGCTCGAATACGCAGTATTTT